The next 26 T cell receptor beta chains were all read from a single sample in a study of blood T cell repertoires in COVID-19 (dated by TCRdb to 2020 to 2022). Libraries came from the immunoSEQ multiplex PCR assay. In its TCRdb copy, this immuneACCESS table keeps in-frame sequences only and misses some clones. Where compared with another copy, unresolved V genes explain less than half of these, and the others have no known cause. This sample has 150,000 to 200,000 clones in its table, and 75% to 85% of those were observed once. Of the sample, around 6% is held by the ten largest clones. Sequencing was carried out using peripheral blood. The receptors shown here come from a middle-aged woman with COVID-19, enrolled during active disease.

The chain combines TRBV2 with TRBJ1-6; TRBD1 matches at 7 bases. CDR1 is SNHLY and CDR2 is FYNNEI in the germline V gene. Losses at the gene ends were 8 bases for V and 10 bases for J; bases not matched to a gene: 8. The CDR3 is 13 amino acids. Here the CDR3 DNA reads TGTGCCAGCCGCGGTACAGGGGAGTCACCCCTCCACTTT. Amino acid sequence: CASRGTGESPLHF. The complete variable domain, with remaining parts taken from reference TRBV2 and TRBJ1-6, reads EPEVTQTPSHQVTQMGQEVILRCVPISNHLYFYWYRQILGQKVEFLVSFYNNEISEKSEIFDDQFSVERPDGSNFTLKIRSTKLEDSAMYFCASRGTGESPLHFGNGTRLTVT.

This clone was picked up a small number of times. This sequence joins TRBV11-3 and TRBJ2-2, with D possibly TRBD2 on 6 matching bases. The CDR3 totals 14 residues. CDR1 is SGHNT and CDR2 is YENEEA in the germline V gene. The V gene lost 4 bases and the J gene lost 2 bases, with 8 bases spanning the gap. The CDR3 here is CASSSGGNTGELFF. The CDR3 DNA reads as TGTGCCAGCAGCTCCGGGGGAAACACCGGGGAGCTGTTTTTT. The full variable domain, completed using reference TRBV11-3 and TRBJ2-2, is EAGVVQSPRYKIIEKKQPVAFWCNPISGHNTLYWYLQNLGQGPELLIRYENEEAVDDSQLPKDRFSAERLKGVDSTLKIQPAELGDSAVYLCASSSGGNTGELFFGEGSRLTVL.

This clone has only one observation. The chain uses TRBV7-2 and TRBJ2-1; D is perhaps TRBD2 (7 bases). Germline loops: CDR1 SGHTA, CDR2 FQGNSA. The germline V and J ends were trimmed by 5 bases and 4 bases, with 15 bases remaining between them. The length of the CDR3 is 15 residues. The CDR3 reads CASSPRGGIYNEQFF. The CDR3 nucleotides are TGTGCCAGCAGCCCGCGCGGGGGCATTTACAATGAGCAGTTCTTC.

The chain carries TRBV15 and TRBJ1-2, with 9 bases identical to TRBD1. V was pared by 1 base and J by 4 bases, with 4 bases of the junction left unmatched. CDR1 and CDR2 (germline): LNHNV, YYDKDF (reference sequence). The CDR3 spans 15 residues. CDR3 DNA: TGTGCCACCAGCAGAGGGGACAGGGAGTTCTATGGCTACACCTTC. This gives the protein CATSRGDREFYGYTF.

Remarks on this clone: In the same sample, other DNA sequences code for this CDR3. The chain couples TRBV6-6 to TRBJ1-2, with TRBD1 identical over 9 bases. The germline V gene has CDR1 MNHNY and CDR2 SVGAGI (reference sequence). The V segment lost 5 bases and the J segment 2 bases; nucleotides outside the gene matches: 3. This CDR3 is built from 14 residues. CDR3 amino acids: CASSPGQGNYGYTF. The CDR3 DNA reads TGTGCCAGCAGTCCGGGACAGGGAAACTATGGCTACACCTTC.

This clone was seen once. The chain joins TRBV4-1 to TRBJ1-1; 9 bases agree with TRBD1. The CDR3 extends over 13 amino acids. V shed 6 bases, J shed 6 bases, and the junction held 5 bases outside the gene matches. Germline lookup yields CDR1 MGHRA and CDR2 YSYEKL. The CDR3 DNA reads as TGCGCCAGCAGGGGGACAGGGCCTCCTGAAGCTTTCTTT. As protein: CASRGTGPPEAFF.

The chain uses TRBV18 and TRBJ2-7; no firm D call. This CDR3 comprises 14 residues. The germline V and J ends were trimmed by 6 bases and 0 bases, with 12 bases remaining between them. CDR1 is KGHSH, CDR2 LQKENI, per germline. The CDR3 region is CASSPTASSYEQYF. CDR3 sequence (DNA): TGTGCCAGCTCCCCGACTGCCAGCTCCTACGAGCAGTACTTC. Supplemented by reference TRBV18 and TRBJ2-7, the full variable domain reads NAGVMQNPRHLVRRRGQEARLRCSPMKGHSHVYWYRQLPEEGLKFMVYLQKENIIDESGMPKERFSAEFPKEGPSILRIQQVVRGDSAAYFCASSPTASSYEQYFGPGTRLTVT.

The chain combines TRBV6-2 or TRBV6-3 with TRBJ1-2; 8 bases map to TRBD1. Trimming took 4 bases from V and 6 from J; bases not matched to a gene: 4. This CDR3 spans 13 amino acids. Germline assignment: CDR1 MNHEY and CDR2 SVGEGT. CDR3 in amino acids: CASSWTGRDGYTF. The CDR3, as DNA: TGTGCCAGCAGTTGGACAGGGCGCGATGGCTACACCTTC.

V usage is TRBV6-1 and J usage is TRBJ1-2; D gene unclear. Trimming pared 1 base from V and 0 bases from J, leaving 12 bases between. The CDR3 is made up of 16 amino acids. In germline, CDR1 is MNHNS, CDR2 SASEGT. The CDR3 DNA reads TGTGCCAGCAGTGAAGGGAGGGAAAGGGCTAACTATGGCTACACCTTC. Translated: CASSEGRERANYGYTF.

This clone was found a few times. The V call is TRBV11-2, the J call TRBJ2-4; TRBD1 matches 10 bases. The ends lost 3 bases at V and 0 bases at J; junction bases unmatched: 2. The CDR3 loop spans 16 amino acids. Per the germline V gene, CDR1 is SGHAT and CDR2 is FQNNGV. The CDR3 DNA reads TGTGCCAGCAGCTTGACAGGGGGCTCAGCCAAAAACATTCAGTACTTC. Translated, it gives CASSLTGGSAKNIQYF.

This chain joins TRBV10-3 and TRBJ2-7; 9 bases are a match to TRBD1. CDR3 length equals 12 residues. With V trimmed by 6 bases and J by 6 bases, 3 bases remained unmatched. The germline V gene has CDR1 ENHRY and CDR2 SYGVKD. The CDR3 here is CAIRGQGGEQYF. CDR3 DNA: TGTGCCATCAGGGGACAGGGAGGCGAGCAGTACTTC.

The rearrangement joins TRBV3-1 (or the pseudogene TRBV3-2) to TRBJ2-5; D is possibly TRBD1 (5 bases). The V end was cut by 3 bases, the J end by 5 bases, with 10 bases between. Per germline, CDR1 LGHDT and CDR2 YNNKEL (reference sequence). The CDR3 length is 13 residues. CDR3 sequence reads: CASSQEGVETQYF. The DNA for the CDR3 is TGTGCCAGCAGCCAGGAAGGGGTCGAGACCCAGTACTTC.

The rearrangement links TRBV5-1 to TRBJ2-1, with 9 bases that match TRBD2. In germline, CDR1 is SGHRS, CDR2 YFSETQ. This CDR3 is 15 amino acids long. V lost 0 bases to trimming and J lost 6 bases; unmatched junction nucleotides: 4. CDR3: CASSLASGNFNEQFF. CDR3 coding DNA: TGCGCCAGCAGCTTGGCTAGCGGGAATTTCAATGAGCAGTTCTTC.

In its sample, this clone was seen once. Written as DNA, the CDR3 is TGCGCCAGCACCACCACTAGCGGGAACCCCTACGAGCAGTACTTC. It translates to CASTTTSGNPYEQYF. The V call is TRBV5-1, the J call TRBJ2-7; TRBD2 agrees at 10 bases. CDR1 SGHRS and CDR2 YFSETQ come from the germline V gene. Trimming removed 6 bases from V and 2 bases from J; junction bases left unmatched: 8. The CDR3 sequence is 15 residues long.

V gene TRBV7-9 combines with J gene TRBJ2-5, with D possibly matching TRBD2 (6 bases). V lost 2 bases and J 1 base, leaving 11 bases between the germline ends. Germline assignment: CDR1 SEHNR and CDR2 FQNEAQ (reference sequence). CDR3 length: 15 amino acids. Written as DNA, the CDR3 is TGTGCCAGCAGCTTAACCGGAGCGGGCCAAGAGACCCAGTACTTC. It translates to CASSLTGAGQETQYF.

V is TRBV5-6 and J is TRBJ1-6; 9 nucleotides match TRBD1. Looked up from germline, CDR1 is SGHDT and CDR2 is YYEEEE. V gave up 0 bases and J gave up 9 bases; unmatched junction bases: 7. This CDR3 has 16 residues. The CDR3 region is CASSLAGTGRSSPLHF. For the CDR3, the DNA is TGTGCCAGCAGCTTGGCCGGGACAGGGCGAAGTTCACCCCTCCACTTT.

The chain joins TRBV18 to TRBJ2-2; maybe TRBD1 (6 bases). CDR1 and CDR2 (germline): KGHSH, LQKENI. Deletions cut 1 base from V and 5 bases from J, with 20 bases between. CDR3 length: 18 residues. CDR3 coding DNA: TGTGCCAGCTCACCACTCCCCCAACTCGACAGGCGGACCGGGGAGCTGTTTTTT. Its protein product is CASSPLPQLDRRTGELFF.

This clone was seen a handful of times. The chain couples TRBV7-2 to TRBJ1-5; TRBD1 might be the D (5 bases). This CDR3 spans 15 amino acids. The germline CDR1 and CDR2 sequences are SGHTA and FQGNSA. The V and J ends lost 3 bases and 5 bases respectively, with 14 bases between them. In DNA form, the CDR3 reads TGTGCCAGCAGCTTCTATCCCCCGGGGGATCAGCCCCAGCATTTT. It specifies CASSFYPPGDQPQHF.

The sample holds a few counts of this clone. The rearrangement joins TRBV5-1 to TRBJ1-1; 7 positions agree with TRBD1. The CDR3 runs 15 residues. The junction had 3 bases not matched to a gene; V was cut back by 0 bases and J by 1 base. The V gene's germline CDR1 is SGHRS and CDR2 YFSETQ. The CDR3 loop is CASSLEGTANTEAFF. The CDR3 nucleotides are TGCGCCAGCAGCTTGGAGGGGACAGCGAACACTGAAGCTTTCTTT. The full variable domain, in which reference TRBV5-1 and TRBJ1-1 provide the parts outside the CDR3, is KAGVTQTPRYLIKTRGQQVTLSCSPISGHRSVSWYQQTPGQGLQFLFEYFSETQRNKGNFPGRFSGRQFSNSRSEMNVSTLELGDSALYLCASSLEGTANTEAFFGQGTRLTVV.

In its sample, this clone was seen a few times. The rearrangement links TRBV27 to TRBJ2-3; a weak D match, TRBD2 (6 bases). From germline, CDR1 is MNHEY and CDR2 SMNVEV (reference sequence). The V and J ends lost 2 bases and 4 bases respectively, with 13 bases between them. The CDR3 has 15 residues. The CDR3 region has the DNA TGTGCCAGCAGTTTACGCTCGCGACTAGCAGATACGCAGTATTTT. Translation gives CASSLRSRLADTQYF.

This chain joins TRBV18 and TRBJ2-1; weak D call: TRBD2 (7 bases). The CDR3 covers 15 residues. V gave up 1 base and J gave up 6 bases, with 13 bases separating them. Germline CDR1 and CDR2: KGHSH and LQKENI. The CDR3 region is CASSPRGGEGNEQFF. The CDR3, as DNA: TGTGCCAGCTCACCACGAGGGGGGGAAGGCAATGAGCAGTTCTTC.

The gene calls are TRBV2 and TRBJ2-5; TRBD2 agrees at 8 bases. V dropped 7 bases and J dropped 5; count of bases not matched to a gene: 12. The CDR3 runs 15 residues. The germline V gene encodes CDR1 SNHLY and CDR2 FYNNEI. This chain's CDR3 is CASISGRGASETQYF. The CDR3 coding sequence is TGTGCCAGCATCTCCGGGCGGGGGGCATCGGAGACCCAGTACTTC.

The V gene is TRBV27, the J gene TRBJ2-2; a weak D match, TRBD1 (6 bases). V dropped 3 bases and J dropped 8 bases, with 13 bases sitting between them. The CDR3 is 14 amino acids. The germline V gene has CDR1 MNHEY and CDR2 SMNVEV (reference sequence). CDR3 loop: CASSFSNRAGELFF. CDR3 in DNA: TGTGCCAGCAGTTTTTCTAACAGGGCGGGGGAGCTGTTTTTT.

The gene calls are TRBV15 and TRBJ2-7; 8 positions agree with TRBD1. The V gene end was trimmed by 5 bases and the J gene end by 7 bases; junction bases not matched to a gene: 13. This CDR3 is 15 amino acids long. Germline assignment: CDR1 LNHNV and CDR2 YYDKDF (reference sequence). CDR3 in DNA: TGTGCCACCAGCCCAACAGGGGGACACCCTGGGGAGCAGTACTTC. Protein sequence: CATSPTGGHPGEQYF.

V gene TRBV29-1 combines with J gene TRBJ2-5; D call uncertain. The CDR3 consists of 13 residues. V was pared by 6 bases and J by 3 bases, with 14 bases between. The V gene's germline CDR1 is SQVTM and CDR2 ANQGSEA. CDR3 sequence reads: CSVINDWEETQYF. The CDR3 DNA is TGCAGCGTAATTAACGACTGGGAAGAGACCCAGTACTTC.

The genes are TRBV7-2 and TRBJ1-4, with 7 positions matching TRBD1. Germline CDR1 is SGHTA and CDR2 is FQGNSA. V was pared by 0 bases and J by 0 bases, with 4 bases of the junction left unmatched. This CDR3 is built from 17 residues. In DNA, the CDR3 is TGTGCCAGCAGCTTAGCCTTAACAGGGGCAACTAATGAAAAACTGTTTTTT. It encodes CASSLALTGATNEKLFF.